This T cell receptor beta chain came from a study of identical twins. Study-wide results and caveats: Clonotypes of the beta chain that were abundant in cord blood carried fewer insertions (memory repertoires showed none).

TCRdb re-called the 5' RACE reads through MiXCR, storing one row per CDR3 protein. The sample has 400,000 to 600,000 distinct CDR3 sequences; approximately 20% are singletons. The length of the CDR3 is 18 residues. Germline loops: CDR1 LGHNA, CDR2 YNFKEQ. The V and J ends lost 5 bases and 4 bases, in that order; junction bases with no gene match: 16. This clonotype was picked up a small number of times. No antigen is known for it. These data were also reused for a study on yellow fever vaccine responses in identical twins.

The sequence was collected from a woman between 18 and 29 years old in good health. The chain is built from TRBV4-2 and TRBJ1-2; 10 positions match TRBD1. The sequencing sample was made of CD4+ T cells sorted from blood. The CDR3 region is CASSSITSGTGDVYGYTF. CDR3 nucleotides: TGTGCCAGCAGCAGTATTACGTCGGGGACAGGGGACGTCTATGGCTACACCTTC.